This passage covers 22 T cell receptor beta chains from one sample sequenced in a study of beta chain features in type 1 diabetes. All of the isolated RNA was reverse transcribed, so expressed TCRB transcripts were sequenced. Libraries were prepared by immunoSEQ multiplex PCR; TCRdb keeps only in-frame clonotypes and omits some of them. The data show 330,000 or so clones, about 18% seen once. Sequenced material: naive CD4+ T cells from blood. These receptors all stem from a woman aged 18-29 years in good health.

This clone was observed a few times. The chain is built from TRBV19 and TRBJ2-1, with TRBD1 identical over 8 bases. The CDR3 is 15 residues long. CDR1 LNHDA and CDR2 SQIVND come from the germline V gene (reference sequence). V was clipped by 7 bases and J by 6 bases; unmatched bases: 11. The CDR3 is CASKPGQGPTNEQFF. DNA of the CDR3: TGTGCCAGTAAACCCGGACAGGGACCCACCAATGAGCAGTTCTTC. Variable domain in full (rest from reference TRBV19 and TRBJ2-1): DGGITQSPKYLFRKEGQNVTLSCEQNLNHDAMYWYRQDPGQGLRLIYYSQIVNDFQKGDIAEGYSVSREKKESFPLTVTSAQKNPTAFYLCASKPGQGPTNEQFFGPGTRLTVL.

This clone was found a few times. The chain has TRBV5-4 and TRBJ2-7; TRBD2 matches 7 bases. The CDR3 is 15 residues long. Germline CDR1 reads SGHNT; CDR2 reads YYREEE (reference sequence). Trimming cost V 4 bases and J 5 bases; bases outside gene matches: 12. DNA of the CDR3: TGTGCCAGCAGCCGAGGGGAGGGATTTGGGAACGAGCAGTACTTC. Translation gives CASSRGEGFGNEQYF.

This clone was found a few times. The J gene is TRBJ2-7, the V gene TRBV7-9; 8 bases agree with TRBD1. V shed 5 bases and J 3 bases; nucleotides not matched to a gene: 9. This CDR3 spans 15 amino acids. Per germline, CDR1 SEHNR and CDR2 FQNEAQ (reference sequence). The chain's CDR3 is CASSPTGTGFYEQYF. CDR3 nucleotides: TGTGCCAGCAGCCCGACTGGGACAGGATTCTACGAGCAGTACTTC.

This clone was detected only a few times. V is TRBV5-1 and J is TRBJ1-4, with 8 bases that match TRBD1. This CDR3 has 15 residues. Trimming removed 3 bases from V and 8 bases from J; junction bases left unmatched: 9. Germline CDR1 SGHRS, CDR2 YFSETQ. The CDR3 DNA reads TGCGCCAGCAGCTCCGCTGGACAGGGAGGAGAAAAACTGTTTTTT. Its translation is CASSSAGQGGEKLFF.

The J gene is TRBJ2-5, the V gene TRBV4-1; TRBD2 aligns across 13 bases. Trimming cost V 5 bases and J 5 bases; bases outside gene matches: 11. The CDR3 covers 17 residues. The germline CDR1 and CDR2 sequences are MGHRA and YSYEKL. The CDR3 is CASSKTTSGGAWETQYF. The CDR3 DNA sequence: TGCGCCAGCAGCAAGACTACTAGCGGGGGGGCCTGGGAGACCCAGTACTTC.

The chain has TRBV27 and TRBJ2-4; 10 positions agree with TRBD1. This CDR3 has 13 residues. V trimming: 6 bases; J trimming: 7 bases; junction bases outside the gene matches: 3. Per the germline V gene, CDR1 is MNHEY and CDR2 is SMNVEV (reference sequence). CDR3 coding DNA: TGTGCCAGCAGGGGACAGGGGAAGAACATTCAGTACTTC. Protein product: CASRGQGKNIQYF.

The genes are TRBV7-9 and TRBJ2-5; no reliable D call. V was clipped by 4 bases and J by 5 bases, with 14 bases between them. CDR1 and CDR2 from the germline V gene are SEHNR and FQNEAQ (reference sequence). The CDR3 sequence is 14 residues long. CDR3 coding DNA: TGTGCCAGCAGCTCCTCCCCGTCTGCGGAGACCCAGTACTTC. This translates into CASSSSPSAETQYF.

J is TRBJ2-5 and V is TRBV4-1, with D possibly being TRBD2 (6 bases). The germline V gene has CDR1 MGHRA and CDR2 YSYEKL. Trimming left V 4 bases short and J 5 bases short, with 23 bases between. The CDR3 length is 17 residues. This CDR3 is CASSRRPPLAREETQYF. The DNA of the CDR3 is TGCGCCAGCAGCCGCCGCCCGCCCCTAGCGAGGGAGGAGACCCAGTACTTC.

The chain links TRBV18 to TRBJ2-3; D perhaps matches TRBD2 (6 bases). The CDR3 contains 15 residues. CDR1 is KGHSH, CDR2 LQKENI, per germline. V was clipped by 3 bases and J by 1 base, with 11 bases between them. CDR3 DNA sequence: TGTGCCAGCTCACCTAGCGGAAGCCGCACAGATACGCAGTATTTT. Its protein is CASSPSGSRTDTQYF. The full variable domain, completed using reference TRBV18 and TRBJ2-3, is NAGVMQNPRHLVRRRGQEARLRCSPMKGHSHVYWYRQLPEEGLKFMVYLQKENIIDESGMPKERFSAEFPKEGPSILRIQQVVRGDSAAYFCASSPSGSRTDTQYFGPGTRLTVL.

The chain joins TRBV9 to TRBJ2-1, with 8 bases matching TRBD1. This CDR3 region has 16 residues. V lost 3 bases and J lost 1; bases outside the gene matches: 6. CDR1 SGDLS and CDR2 YYNGEE come from the germline V gene. In nucleotides, the CDR3 is TGTGCCAGCAGCGAGACAGGGGATTGGTCCTACAATGAGCAGTTCTTC. This codes for CASSETGDWSYNEQFF.

The rearrangement joins TRBV2 to TRBJ1-2; the D gene is possibly TRBD1 (5 bases). Germline CDR1 is SNHLY and CDR2 is FYNNEI. This CDR3 is built from 13 residues. The V end lost 4 bases, the J end lost 5 bases, and 11 bases lay between the germline ends. The CDR3, as DNA: TGTGCCAGCAGTGGACAGTCTTATTATGGCTACACCTTC. It codes for CASSGQSYYGYTF.

A few counts support this clone. The chain uses TRBV7-2 and TRBJ2-7; possibly TRBD1 for D (6 bases). Germline V lookup: CDR1 SGHTA, CDR2 FQGNSA. CDR3 size: 13 residues. V shed 8 bases and J shed 6 bases, with 17 bases lying between them. CDR3 bases: TGTGCCAGCCGAAGTCCAGGGGAAGCCGAGCAGTACTTC. It codes for CASRSPGEAEQYF.

This chain connects TRBV5-1 to TRBJ2-1; unclear D gene. This CDR3 has 11 residues. CDR1 and CDR2 from the germline V gene are SGHRS and YFSETQ. V lost 0 bases and J 11 bases, leaving 6 bases between the germline ends. The CDR3 DNA is TGCGCCAGCAGCTTGGACACGAAGCAGTTCTTC. Amino acids: CASSLDTKQFF.

This sequence joins TRBV30 and TRBJ1-5, with D maybe TRBD1 (5 bases). Trimming took 2 bases from V and 2 from J, leaving 19 bases between them. CDR1 GTSNPN and CDR2 SVGIG come from the germline V gene (reference sequence). The CDR3 has 17 amino acids. CDR3 sequence (DNA): TGTGCCTGGAGTCCTATGGGGGAGGCGAGAGGCAATCAGCCCCAGCATTTT. This sequence encodes CAWSPMGEARGNQPQHF.

The chain recombines TRBV7-9 with TRBJ1-6, with no clear D. The CDR3 totals 12 residues. Trimming took off 3 bases at V and 10 bases at J, with 7 bases between the two ends. Germline-derived CDR1 and CDR2 are SEHNR and FQNEAQ (reference sequence). The CDR3 region has the DNA TGTGCCAGCAGCTTCCCCGGGTCACCCCTCCACTTT. It yields the protein CASSFPGSPLHF.

The chain links TRBV29-1 to TRBJ2-7, with 7 bases that match TRBD1. The CDR3 has 12 amino acids. Germline values: CDR1 SQVTM, CDR2 ANQGSEA. CDR3 sequence (DNA): TGCAGTGGCCGGGACAGCTCCTACGAGCAGTACTTC. Encoded protein: CSGRDSSYEQYF.

The chain recombines TRBV7-2 with TRBJ1-1, with no clear D. The germline V gene encodes CDR1 SGHTA and CDR2 FQGNSA. The CDR3 is made up of 13 amino acids. V lost 7 bases to trimming and J lost 1 base, with 10 bases between them. CDR3 loop: CASTPRANTEAFF. As DNA, the CDR3 is TGTGCCAGCACCCCCCGAGCGAACACTGAAGCTTTCTTT.

V usage is TRBV30 and J usage is TRBJ1-1; TRBD1 matches 7 bases. This CDR3 comprises 13 residues. CDR1 is GTSNPN, CDR2 SVGIG, per germline (reference sequence). J gave up 6 bases and V 0 bases, and 4 bases lay outside the gene matches. The CDR3 loop reads CAWSVQGLAEAFF. DNA of the CDR3: TGTGCCTGGAGTGTACAGGGGTTGGCTGAAGCTTTCTTT.

The rearrangement joins TRBV30 to TRBJ2-2; 8 bases align to TRBD1. Trimming at V came to 6 bases and at J to 4 bases, leaving 7 bases not matched to a gene. Germline CDR1 and CDR2: GTSNPN and SVGIG (reference sequence). CDR3 length: 14 amino acids. The CDR3 DNA reads TGTGCCTGCGGACAGGGTCTTGCCACCGGGGAGCTGTTTTTT. The encoded protein is CACGQGLATGELFF.

The chain employs TRBV30 and TRBJ2-5, with 9 bases fitting TRBD2. CDR3 length equals 16 residues. The V gene end was trimmed by 3 bases and the J gene end by 4 bases; junction bases not matched to a gene: 12. Looked up from germline, CDR1 is GTSNPN and CDR2 is SVGIG (reference sequence). The CDR3 nucleotides read TGTGCCTGGAGCACCCGGGGTAGCGGGGGCGGAGAGACCCAGTACTTC. Translated, it gives CAWSTRGSGGGETQYF.

The V and J genes are TRBV5-8 and TRBJ2-7; D is possibly TRBD1 (5 bases). Germline CDR1 and CDR2: SGHTS and YDEGEE. CDR3 size: 14 residues. The V gene lost 3 bases and the J gene lost 3 bases, with 13 bases spanning the gap. CDR3: CASSSAGIRYEQYF. The CDR3 DNA is TGTGCCAGCAGCTCGGCAGGGATCCGCTACGAGCAGTACTTC. Combining the CDR3 with reference TRBV5-8 and TRBJ2-7 gives the whole variable domain EAGVTQSPTHLIKTRGQQATLRCSPISGHTSVYWYQQALGLGLQFLLWYDEGEERNRGNFPPRFSGRQFPNYSSELNVNALELEDSALYLCASSSAGIRYEQYFGPGTRLTVT.

The chain combines TRBV7-9 with TRBJ2-7, with TRBD1 matching over 8 bases. The germline V gene encodes CDR1 SEHNR and CDR2 FQNEAQ (reference sequence). The CDR3 sequence is 14 residues long. Germline trimming cut 5 bases from V and 5 bases from J; bases unmatched to any gene: 8. The CDR3, as DNA: TGTGCCAGCAGCGCAGCCGGGACAGGAAACGAGCAGTACTTC. This translates into CASSAAGTGNEQYF.